The 23 T cell receptor beta chains in this list originate from one sample, sequenced in a study of blood T cell repertoires in COVID-19. Assay: immunoSEQ multiplex PCR; the TCRdb copy retains only in-frame clones and omits some. The profile shows more than 150,000 clones, approximately 84% of them singletons. Sequences were obtained from peripheral blood. Receptors originate from a man aged 18 to 30 with active or convalescent COVID-19.

The chain uses TRBV14 and TRBJ1-2, with D perhaps TRBD1 (5 bases). This CDR3 spans 15 amino acids. The germline V and J ends were trimmed by 0 bases and 4 bases, with 12 bases remaining between them. Germline assignment: CDR1 SGHDN and CDR2 FVKESK. As DNA, the CDR3 is TGTGCCAGCAGCCAAGATTTAGAAGGGGTCTATGGCTACACCTTC. Residues: CASSQDLEGVYGYTF.

This chain links TRBV19 with TRBJ1-6, with D perhaps TRBD1 (6 bases). The CDR3 is 14 residues long. V was clipped by 5 bases and J by 4 bases, with 9 bases between them. The V gene's germline CDR1 is LNHDA and CDR2 SQIVND (reference sequence). The CDR3 DNA follows: TGTGCCAGTAGTTTGAGGGGGTATAATTCACCCCTCCACTTT. Protein sequence: CASSLRGYNSPLHF.

This clone showed up just a few times. V is TRBV7-3 and J is TRBJ2-5; 9 nucleotides line up with TRBD2. This CDR3 comprises 18 residues. Germline V lookup: CDR1 SGHTA, CDR2 FQGTGA. Germline trimming cut 2 bases from V and 1 base from J; bases unmatched to any gene: 11. The CDR3 reads CASSLAGGGGRVQETQYF. In DNA form, the CDR3 reads TGTGCCAGCAGCTTAGCAGGGGGAGGCGGGAGGGTCCAAGAGACCCAGTACTTC.

This chain connects TRBV5-5 to TRBJ2-7; possibly TRBD1 for D (6 bases). CDR1 and CDR2 from the germline V gene are SGHKS and YYEKEE (reference sequence). Trimming stripped 4 bases from V and 1 base from J, with 15 bases between. CDR3 length: 15 amino acids. The CDR3 here is CASSRPGDWSYEQYF. CDR3 in DNA: TGTGCCAGCAGCCGACCAGGGGATTGGTCCTACGAGCAGTACTTC.

V usage is TRBV12-3 or TRBV12-4 and J usage is TRBJ1-4; TRBD1 agrees at 7 bases. The junction had 5 bases not matched to a gene; V was cut back by 6 bases and J by 10 bases. CDR3 size: 12 residues. The CDR3 reads CASRIRQGKLFF. The CDR3, as DNA: TGTGCCAGCAGGATACGACAGGGAAAACTGTTTTTT.

V usage is TRBV6-4 and J usage is TRBJ2-1, with D possibly TRBD1 on 6 matching bases. This CDR3 has 14 residues. Germline-derived CDR1 and CDR2 are MRHNA and SNTAGT. Trimming removed 3 bases from V and 3 bases from J, with 9 bases in between. CDR3 coding DNA: TGTGCCAGCAGTGAACAGGGAGACTACAATGAGCAGTTCTTC. Its translation is CASSEQGDYNEQFF.

This clone came up a few times. The chain joins TRBV7-9 to TRBJ2-5; 13 positions match TRBD2. This CDR3 region has 17 residues. The V gene end was trimmed by 1 base and the J gene end by 3 bases; junction bases not matched to a gene: 5. Germline lookup yields CDR1 SEHNR and CDR2 FQNEAQ (reference sequence). The CDR3 sequence: CASSLDWGTSGKETQYF. The CDR3, as DNA: TGTGCCAGCAGCTTAGATTGGGGGACTAGCGGGAAAGAGACCCAGTACTTC.

The chain couples TRBV27 to TRBJ2-7, with TRBD2 matching 14 bases. The V segment lost 2 bases and the J segment 3 bases; nucleotides outside the gene matches: 3. The CDR3 consists of 16 residues. Germline V gene data show CDR1 as MNHEY and CDR2 as SMNVEV (reference sequence). The CDR3 DNA sequence: TGTGCCAGCAGTTTAAAGGGGACTAGCGGGAGCTACGAGCAGTACTTC. Encoded protein: CASSLKGTSGSYEQYF.

The chain carries TRBV6-1 and TRBJ2-3; the D gene is possibly TRBD1 (6 bases). The V gene lost 2 bases and the J gene lost 0 bases, with 12 bases spanning the gap. Germline V gene sequence: CDR1 MNHNS, CDR2 SASEGT. The CDR3 has 16 residues. The CDR3 DNA is TGTGCCAGCAGTGAATCTCCGGACAGTAGCACAGATACGCAGTATTTT. This codes for CASSESPDSSTDTQYF.

Many counts were recorded for this clone. The V gene is TRBV4-1, the J gene TRBJ2-1; D call uncertain. The CDR3 totals 15 residues. V was cut by 2 bases and J by 8 bases, with 16 bases left in between. In germline, CDR1 is MGHRA, CDR2 YSYEKL. CDR3 region: CASSQTSARYDEQFF. In DNA form, the CDR3 reads TGCGCCAGCAGCCAAACCAGCGCCCGATACGATGAGCAGTTCTTC.

The genes are TRBV5-4 and TRBJ2-1; no clear D. Trimming removed 0 bases at V and 4 bases at J, with 5 bases between. This CDR3 is built from 13 residues. The germline gives CDR1 SGHNT, CDR2 YYREEE (reference sequence). The CDR3: CASSLVTYNEQFF. CDR3 DNA: TGTGCCAGCAGCTTGGTGACTTACAATGAGCAGTTCTTC.

This rearrangement joins TRBV3-1 (or the pseudogene TRBV3-2) to TRBJ1-5, with a tentative D call TRBD1 (5 bases). V lost 6 bases and J lost 4, with 10 bases in between. Germline V gene sequence: CDR1 LGHDT, CDR2 YNNKEL (reference sequence). The CDR3 spans 13 residues. The CDR3 protein is CASRGQLNQPQHF. CDR3 DNA: TGTGCCAGCAGGGGGCAGTTGAATCAGCCCCAGCATTTT.

CDR3 amino acids: CASSFDDRDTEAFF. CDR3 DNA: TGTGCCAGCAGCTTTGATGACAGGGACACTGAAGCTTTCTTT. The V gene is TRBV11-2, the J gene TRBJ1-1, with 7 bases aligning to TRBD1. CDR1 and CDR2 (germline): SGHAT, FQNNGV. Losses at the gene ends were 3 bases for V and 3 bases for J; bases not matched to a gene: 4. This CDR3 region has 14 residues.

This clone was counted only a few times. This chain uses TRBV3-1 (or the pseudogene TRBV3-2) with TRBJ1-2; D remains unclear. V lost 1 base and J 8 bases, leaving 11 bases between the germline ends. In germline, CDR1 is LGHDT, CDR2 YNNKEL (reference sequence). CDR3 length: 13 amino acids. This chain's CDR3 is CASSQVPSGGYTF. CDR3 bases: TGTGCCAGCAGCCAAGTCCCTTCGGGGGGCTACACCTTC.

The chain uses TRBV3-1 (or the pseudogene TRBV3-2) and TRBJ2-1; 7 bases agree with TRBD2. The CDR3 length is 15 residues. After removal of 1 base from V and 4 bases from J, the junction contained 4 bases not matched to a gene. Per the germline V gene, CDR1 is LGHDT and CDR2 is YNNKEL (reference sequence). CDR3 loop: CASSQAGGNYNEQFF. For the CDR3, the DNA is TGTGCCAGCAGCCAAGCCGGGGGGAATTACAATGAGCAGTTCTTC.

The rearrangement links TRBV2 to TRBJ1-2, with a possible D match to TRBD1 (6 bases). V was shortened by 0 bases and J by 2 bases, with 7 bases between the two germline ends. This CDR3 is 14 amino acids long. The germline V gene encodes CDR1 SNHLY and CDR2 FYNNEI. In nucleotides, the CDR3 is TGTGCCAGCAGTGAAGCGACAGGCAACTATGGCTACACCTTC. As protein: CASSEATGNYGYTF.

The DNA of the CDR3 is TGTGCCAGCGCAGGCCGACAGGCTCTGAGAAATGAGCAGTTCTTC. This encodes CASAGRQALRNEQFF. V gene TRBV27 combines with J gene TRBJ2-1, with a tentative D call TRBD1 (6 bases). The germline V gene encodes CDR1 MNHEY and CDR2 SMNVEV (reference sequence). The CDR3 consists of 15 residues. The V gene lost 8 bases and the J gene lost 7 bases, with 21 bases spanning the gap.

The chain couples TRBV24-1 to TRBJ2-1, with D perhaps matching TRBD1 (5 bases). The CDR3 covers 14 residues. CDR1 and CDR2 from the germline V gene are KGHDR and SFDVKD. V gave up 7 bases and J gave up 7 bases, with 16 bases separating them. In DNA, the CDR3 is TGTGCCACCAGCCAATCAGGGTACGTTAATGAGCAGTTCTTC. It is translated as CATSQSGYVNEQFF.

The rearrangement uses TRBV4-3 and TRBJ2-1; 12 positions agree with TRBD2. The CDR3 loop spans 17 amino acids. CDR1 is LGHNA, CDR2 YSLEER, per germline. With 0 bases clipped from V and 5 bases from J, the junction kept 5 bases outside the gene matches. The CDR3: CASSQELRLAGDNEQFF. In DNA, the CDR3 is TGCGCCAGCAGCCAAGAGCTTAGACTAGCGGGAGACAATGAGCAGTTCTTC.

V and J are TRBV29-1 and TRBJ1-3; TRBD1 might be the D (5 bases). The CDR3 loop spans 15 amino acids. Between the trimmed V and J ends, which lost 0 bases and 2 bases, there was a span of 11 bases. Germline assignment: CDR1 SQVTM and CDR2 ANQGSEA. The CDR3 here is CSVEDLGGAGNTIYF. DNA of the CDR3: TGCAGCGTTGAAGATCTCGGAGGGGCTGGAAACACCATATATTTT. The full variable domain, its missing parts supplied by reference TRBV29-1 and TRBJ1-3, is SAVISQKPSRDICQRGTSLTIQCQVDSQVTMMFWYRQQPGQSLTLIATANQGSEATYESGFVIDKFPISRPNLTFSTLTVSNMSPEDSSIYLCSVEDLGGAGNTIYFGEGSWLTVV.

J is TRBJ2-3 and V is TRBV18; D remains unclear. Trimming took 2 bases from V and 2 from J, leaving 11 bases between them. Germline V lookup: CDR1 KGHSH, CDR2 LQKENI. This CDR3 contains 15 residues. The CDR3 protein is CASSPRRVDTDTQYF. The CDR3 DNA follows: TGTGCCAGCTCACCAAGAAGAGTCGACACAGATACGCAGTATTTT.

The chain joins TRBV19 to TRBJ1-5, with TRBD1 matching 8 bases. Germline V lookup: CDR1 LNHDA, CDR2 SQIVND (reference sequence). The CDR3 is 16 residues long. The V and J ends lost 6 bases and 0 bases, in that order; junction bases with no gene match: 7. DNA of the CDR3: TGTGCCAGTAGCCGTGGACAGGGAAGTAGCAATCAGCCCCAGCATTTT. The encoded protein is CASSRGQGSSNQPQHF.

This chain links TRBV6-5 with TRBJ1-3; a weak D match, TRBD1 (5 bases). Germline CDR1 reads MNHEY; CDR2 reads SVGAGI. V lost 6 bases, J lost 3 bases, and 12 bases lay in between. The CDR3 length is 14 residues. CDR3 residues: CASRLRVNGNTIYF. The CDR3 DNA reads as TGTGCCAGCAGGCTCAGGGTGAATGGAAACACCATATATTTT.